This entry features one T cell receptor (beta chain) sequence. Its antigen is unknown. The data belong to a study of cytomegalovirus exposure and HLA in healthy donors. Study-wide results and limits: With high specificity and sensitivity, the classifier reportedly diagnosed cytomegalovirus status.

The germline CDR1 and CDR2 sequences are LGHNA and YNFKEQ. The CDR3 length is 13 residues. The V and J ends lost 2 bases and 3 bases respectively, with 8 bases between them. Among the donors, all were healthy bone marrow donors. The PCR ran on 60 Vbeta and 13 Jbeta primers. Produced via immunoSEQ multiplex PCR; TCRdb's table is partial and in-frame only. The sample yields 200,000 to 300,000 clones, just under 85% seen once. The sequence came from a woman in her 40s in good health and CMV-seropositive. The chain recombines TRBV4-2 with TRBJ2-7; possibly TRBD2 for D (6 bases). Sequenced material: PBMCs. CDR3 sequence: CASSQLGLYEQYF. For the CDR3, the DNA is TGTGCCAGCAGCCAATTGGGACTCTACGAGCAGTACTTC.